The 14 T cell receptor beta chains below come from one sample, sequenced in a study of T cell changes during pregnancy in multiple sclerosis. Using immunoSEQ multiplex PCR, the repertoire was profiled, and TCRdb retains in-frame clones only, with some absent. The table includes 20,000 to 25,000 clones, around 89% detected once. The sequencing used CD8+ T cells from peripheral blood mononuclear cells, collected in the first trimester of pregnancy. The receptors shown here come from a female donor with multiple sclerosis, enrolled in a pregnancy study.

The CDR3 DNA is TGCAGCGTTGAAGGGGATAGGGGACTAGCGGGAGGCCTTTCCTACGAGCAGTACTTC. It translates to CSVEGDRGLAGGLSYEQYF. The chain couples TRBV29-1 to TRBJ2-7; 15 nucleotides line up with TRBD2. Germline V gene lookup returns CDR1 SQVTM and CDR2 ANQGSEA. The CDR3 is made up of 19 amino acids. J was trimmed by 1 base and V by 1 base; bases with no gene match: 11.

This chain joins TRBV6-5 and TRBJ2-5, with unresolved D. CDR1 MNHEY and CDR2 SVGAGI come from the germline V gene. The length of the CDR3 is 13 residues. V lost 0 bases and J 5 bases, leaving 7 bases between the germline ends. The CDR3 DNA is TGTGCCAGCAGTTACTCTTTACGGGAGACCCAGTACTTC. Translation gives CASSYSLRETQYF.

The chain employs TRBV9 and TRBJ2-7; 11 bases fit TRBD1. Germline CDR1 is SGDLS and CDR2 is YYNGEE. After removal of 3 bases from V and 4 bases from J, the junction contained 12 bases not matched to a gene. This CDR3 has 17 residues. CDR3 protein: CASSASSRGQGAYEQYF. The CDR3 bases are TGTGCCAGCAGCGCCAGTTCCCGCGGACAGGGGGCTTACGAGCAGTACTTC.

The chain has TRBV9 and TRBJ2-5; perhaps TRBD2 as D (5 bases). V shed 0 bases and J shed 4 bases, with 10 bases lying between them. CDR3 length: 14 amino acids. Germline CDR1 is SGDLS and CDR2 is YYNGEE. DNA of the CDR3: TGTGCCAGCAGCGTAGATGGGAGCGGAGAGACCCAGTACTTC. This gives the protein CASSVDGSGETQYF.

The chain combines TRBV19 with TRBJ2-7; 11 nucleotides agree with TRBD1. The ends lost 3 bases at V and 3 bases at J; junction bases unmatched: 1. The CDR3 consists of 14 residues. Germline assignment: CDR1 LNHDA and CDR2 SQIVND (reference sequence). The CDR3 region is CASSMGTGGYEQYF. The CDR3 region has the DNA TGTGCCAGTAGTATGGGGACAGGGGGCTACGAGCAGTACTTC.

V is TRBV28 and J is TRBJ2-1, with 14 bases that match TRBD2. V lost 6 bases and J lost 5; bases outside the gene matches: 9. CDR1 is MDHEN and CDR2 is SYDVKM in the germline V gene. CDR3 size: 17 residues. DNA for the CDR3: TGTGCCAGCAGGTCACCGGGACTAGCGGGAGTAAACAATGAGCAGTTCTTC. It encodes CASRSPGLAGVNNEQFF.

The chain recombines TRBV27 with TRBJ2-7; 10 bases map to TRBD1. Germline V gene lookup returns CDR1 MNHEY and CDR2 SMNVEV (reference sequence). Trimming took 3 bases from V and 3 from J; bases not matched to a gene: 2. The CDR3 consists of 14 residues. The CDR3 region has the DNA TGTGCCAGCAGTTTTGGGACAGGGGTCTACGAGCAGTACTTC. It codes for CASSFGTGVYEQYF.

V is TRBV5-1 and J is TRBJ1-2; 9 nucleotides match TRBD1. Unmatched junction bases numbered 15, after V lost 3 bases and J lost 3 bases. Germline V gene lookup returns CDR1 SGHRS and CDR2 YFSETQ. There are 18 residues in the CDR3. The DNA for the CDR3 is TGCGCCAGCAGCTCCATACCCGGACAGGGGCCATTCCACTATGGCTACACCTTC. It specifies CASSSIPGQGPFHYGYTF.

The chain carries TRBV19 and TRBJ1-1; 7 nucleotides match TRBD1. V lost 7 bases to trimming and J lost 6 bases; unmatched junction nucleotides: 8. CDR3 length: 13 amino acids. Germline V lookup: CDR1 LNHDA, CDR2 SQIVND (reference sequence). CDR3 amino acids: CASMGQLRSEAFF. In DNA, the CDR3 is TGTGCCAGTATGGGACAGCTCCGCTCTGAAGCTTTCTTT.

The chain joins TRBV6-1 to TRBJ1-1; no definite D call. Trimming took 2 bases from V and 7 from J, leaving 8 bases between them. The CDR3 loop spans 12 amino acids. Germline CDR1 is MNHNS and CDR2 is SASEGT. CDR3: CASSELRVEAFF. As DNA, the CDR3 is TGTGCCAGCAGTGAATTGAGGGTTGAAGCTTTCTTT.

J is TRBJ2-1 and V is TRBV6-4; TRBD2 matches at 8 bases. V gave up 0 bases and J gave up 6 bases; unmatched junction bases: 4. This CDR3 has 15 amino acids. The germline CDR1 and CDR2 sequences are MRHNA and SNTAGT. The CDR3 region has the DNA TGTGCCAGCAGTGACTCTTCGGGGACTAGCAATGAGCAGTTCTTC. It yields the protein CASSDSSGTSNEQFF.

V gene TRBV5-4 combines with J gene TRBJ2-7; maybe TRBD2 (6 bases). Germline CDR1 is SGHNT and CDR2 is YYREEE (reference sequence). V dropped 2 bases and J dropped 6 bases, with 9 bases sitting between them. The CDR3 length is 12 residues. The CDR3 loop is CASSFPRGEQYF. The CDR3 region has the DNA TGTGCCAGCAGCTTTCCGCGGGGCGAGCAGTACTTC.

The V call is TRBV2, the J call TRBJ1-1; D remains unclear. The CDR3 spans 10 residues. Germline loops: CDR1 SNHLY, CDR2 FYNNEI. V was shortened by 7 bases and J by 3 bases, with 3 bases between the two germline ends. CDR3 DNA: TGTGCCAGCATATACACTGAAGCTTTCTTT. Protein product: CASIYTEAFF.

This clone has more than one count but fewer than ten. V gene TRBV7-8 combines with J gene TRBJ1-1; 10 bases are a match to TRBD1. V shed 5 bases, J shed 8 bases, and the junction held 5 bases outside the gene matches. This CDR3 contains 13 residues. Germline-derived CDR1 and CDR2 are SGHVS and FQNEAQ. The CDR3 nucleotides are TGTGCCAGCAGCCCGGGACAGGGGATCGAAGCTTTCTTT. Its translation: CASSPGQGIEAFF.